This record looks at one T cell receptor beta chain sequence and its context. Its antigen remains unknown. Repertoires were generated with immunoSEQ multiplex PCR, while TCRdb's copy carries only in-frame clones and drops some. Found here are roughly 250,000 clones, around 85% of them singletons; the top ten hold 2.5% to 3.5%. As to treatment: roughly 20 received Ad26.COV2.S at low or high dose, single or two shots; a few received placebo; per-sample allocation not given. The samples date from day 63 after the first vaccine or placebo injection. The CDR3 extends over 15 amino acids. V was clipped by 9 bases and J by 4 bases, with 21 bases between them. Germline values: CDR1 LNHDA, CDR2 SQIVND (reference sequence). These data originate in a study of Ad26.COV2.S vaccination and SARS-CoV-2 variants. As for the study in general: By the intramuscular route, Ad26.COV2.S was given once, or twice 56 days apart.

Study-wide results and caveats: Breadth measured for non-spike TCRs was similar across vaccine and placebo recipients.

V usage is TRBV19 and J usage is TRBJ2-5, with D possibly TRBD1 on 6 matching bases. The TCR sequence derives from a person between 18 and 59 years old who received the Ad26.COV2.S COVID-19 vaccine or a placebo. Sample: peripheral blood, taken in a trial of Ad26.COV2.S vaccine versus placebo. CDR3 in DNA: TGTGCCAGCACTCAAATTTGGGGGCGCAGAGAGACCCAGTACTTC. Its protein product is CASTQIWGRRETQYF.